This is a list of T cell receptor beta chains from one sample in a study of T cell repertoires in cytomegalovirus infection. Each CDR3 protein gets one entry after TCRdb re-called the reads with MiXCR. The table records roughly 300,000 distinct CDR3 sequences, more than 20% of them present only once. The material sequenced was PBMCs. The receptor set was obtained from a human donor in good health (CMV status not recorded). Some clones in this sample may be carry-over from other donors' samples. CDR3s include the opening cysteine and the closing phenylalanine or tryptophan. Fields, in order: V gene, clone size, D gene, J gene, CDR3 DNA, CDR3 protein. D genes are given only for firm matches. Only part of the rows carry a size: once, few, many, or a class if the clone is expanded.

TRBV7-2	-	TRBD1	TRBJ2-5	TGTGCCAGCAGCCCAGTCGGGACAGGGGGCTTAGAGACCCAGTACTTC	CASSPVGTGGLETQYF
TRBV15	-	TRBD1	TRBJ2-5	TGTGCCACCAGATCGGCAGGGGGCCGGGAGACCCAGTACTTC	CATRSAGGRETQYF
TRBV7-2	few	-	TRBJ1-1	TGTGCCAGCAGCTTACGTAGAGATGTCGCTGAAGCTTTCTTT	CASSLRRDVAEAFF
TRBV5-4	-	-	TRBJ2-1	TGTGCCAGCAGCTTGGCCAGGGCCTTCTACAATGAGCAGTTCTTC	CASSLARAFYNEQFF
TRBV10-2	few	-	TRBJ1-1	TGCGCCAGCATGTCAGGGAGCACTGAAGCTTTCTTT	CASMSGSTEAFF
TRBV7-4	-	-	TRBJ1-4	TGTGCCAGCAGCTTCGACAACATCCCCACTAATGAAAAACTGTTTTTT	CASSFDNIPTNEKLFF
TRBV15	few	-	TRBJ2-5	TGTGCCACCAGCAGACTACAAGAGACCCAGTACTTC	CATSRLQETQYF
TRBV7-2	many	TRBD2	TRBJ2-1	TGTGCCAGCAGCTTAGCACTTACTAGCGGTTCCTACAATGAGCAGTTCTTC	CASSLALTSGSYNEQFF
TRBV6-4	-	TRBD2	TRBJ2-1	TGTGCCAGCAGTCGGACTAGCGGGATCGATGAGCAGTTCTTC	CASSRTSGIDEQFF
TRBV19	-	TRBD1	TRBJ1-5	TGTGCCAGTAAAATCCGGGACAGGGGATGGCAGCCCCAGCATTTT	CASKIRDRGWQPQHF
TRBV7-3	few	TRBD1	TRBJ2-1	TGTGCCAGCAGCTCCTACAGGGGCAATGAGCAGTTCTTC	CASSSYRGNEQFF
TRBV28	-	TRBD2	TRBJ2-5	TGTGCCAGCAGATTTCATGGGGAGGGAGAGACCCAGTACTTC	CASRFHGEGETQYF
TRBV7-6	many	TRBD2	TRBJ2-1	TGTGCCAGCAGCGAAGCGGGGGGAGACAATGAGCAGTTCTTC	CASSEAGGDNEQFF
TRBV7-9	-	-	TRBJ1-1	TGTGCCAGCAGCTTACGGGGGGGGGGGGACACTGAAGCTTTCTTT	CASSLRGGGDTEAFF
TRBV18	-	TRBD1	TRBJ2-5	TGTGCCAGCTCACCACCGGCAGGGGGAGAGACCCAGTACTTC	CASSPPAGGETQYF
TRBV7-2	-	-	TRBJ2-3	TGTGCCAGCAGCTTTCCGAACACAGATACGCAGTATTTT	CASSFPNTDTQYF
TRBV12-3/TRBV12-4	many	TRBD1	TRBJ2-7	TGTGCCAGCAGTTCCACAGGGGATGCCTACGAGCAGTACTTC	CASSSTGDAYEQYF
TRBV7-2	many	TRBD1	TRBJ1-1	TGTGCCAGCAGCTTAGCGTCAGGGGGTGAAGCTTTCTTT	CASSLASGGEAFF
TRBV5-5	few	TRBD1	TRBJ1-2	TGTGCCAGCAGCCTAACCGGGACAGGGGATGGCTACACCTTC	CASSLTGTGDGYTF
TRBV6-1	-	TRBD2	TRBJ2-5	TGTGCCAGCAGTAGACGACTAGCGGGCACGGAGACCCAGTACTTC	CASSRRLAGTETQYF
TRBV6-2/TRBV6-3	-	-	TRBJ1-5	TGTGCCAGCAGTTACTCGGTAACGGGTGGGAGTCATCAGCCCCAGCATTTT	CASSYSVTGGSHQPQHF
TRBV18	-	TRBD1	TRBJ1-1	TGTGCCAGCTCACTAGGACAGGGGGCACGGGACACTGAAGCTTTCTTT	CASSLGQGARDTEAFF
TRBV7-6	many	-	TRBJ2-1	TGTGCCAGCAGCTCCCTGGACAGTCTCGATGAGCAGTTCTTC	CASSSLDSLDEQFF
TRBV28	many	-	TRBJ1-5	TGTGCCAGCAGTCAGGACAGTCTGGGGAGCAATCAGCCCCAGCATTTT	CASSQDSLGSNQPQHF
TRBV7-8	many	TRBD1	TRBJ2-7	TGTGCCAGCAGCCCTACGGACAGGGGGCCTGTCTACGAGCAGTACTTC	CASSPTDRGPVYEQYF
TRBV12-3/TRBV12-4	-	-	TRBJ1-5	TGTGCCAGCAGTTTATCTTCCGGGCCTCAGCCCCAGCATTTT	CASSLSSGPQPQHF
TRBV7-2	many	TRBD2	TRBJ2-5	TGTGCCAGCAGCTTAAATCGGGGGGAAGGGACCCAGTACTTC	CASSLNRGEGTQYF
TRBV27	-	-	TRBJ2-7	TGTGCCAGCAGTTTGGGAGTGGCGAACGAGCAGTACTTC	CASSLGVANEQYF